This entry concerns a single T cell receptor (beta chain). In the study's own analysis: How many nucleated cells were present was estimated from reference gene primer amplification. Method: immunoSEQ multiplex PCR; TCRdb's copy keeps in-frame clones and lacks some. The V and J calls and clone size come from that table; D and trimming were worked out from the DNA. The sample has 130,000 to 150,000 clones, 65% to 85% seen once. This specimen comes from a study of blood T cell repertoires in COVID-19. Across the whole study: Some COVID-19 samples were acute and others convalescent; all came from the United States, Italy and Spain. The cDNA or gDNA used as material had been derived from T cells, B-cell-depleted T cells, or PBMCs.

CDR3 length: 17 amino acids. V lost 10 bases to trimming and J lost 1 base, with 25 bases between them. CDR1 is LNHDA, CDR2 SQIVND, per germline (reference sequence). This TCR came from an older woman with acute or convalescent COVID-19. Source material: peripheral blood. V is TRBV19 and J is TRBJ1-1; TRBD1 might be the D (5 bases). The CDR3 DNA reads TGTGCCACCTGCTCACGTACCCCTGTCGACAGGAACACTGAAGCTTTCTTT. Residues: CATCSRTPVDRNTEAFF.